These 32 T cell receptor beta chains share one sample of origin, sequenced in a study of cytomegalovirus exposure and HLA in healthy donors. Primers: 60 Vbeta forward and 13 Jbeta reverse. The data were produced by immunoSEQ multiplex PCR, yet TCRdb's version contains in-frame clones alone and is incomplete. The table records 120,000 to 150,000 clones, under 80% of them present only once. Source material: PBMCs. The receptors were gathered from a male donor in good health and CMV-seronegative.

The V and J genes are TRBV28 and TRBJ2-1; D may be TRBD1 (10 bases). Per germline, CDR1 MDHEN and CDR2 SYDVKM. CDR3 length equals 20 residues. Trimming cost V 5 bases and J 4 bases, with 30 bases left between them. The CDR3 sequence: CASSETGTGAGLAAYNEQFF. CDR3 coding DNA: TGTGCCAGCAGTGAAACCGGGACAGGGGCGGGACTAGCAGCTTACAATGAGCAGTTCTTC.

The genes are TRBV4-2 and TRBJ2-2; a weak D match, TRBD2 (6 bases). Trimming took 4 bases from V and 2 from J, leaving 17 bases between them. Per germline, CDR1 LGHNA and CDR2 YNFKEQ. The CDR3 length is 17 residues. CDR3 sequence reads: CASSPSDGGSNTGELFF. For the CDR3, the DNA is TGTGCCAGCAGCCCCTCGGACGGAGGGTCAAACACCGGGGAGCTGTTTTTT.

This rearrangement joins TRBV7-9 to TRBJ2-5; 7 bases align to TRBD1. V trimming: 5 bases; J trimming: 3 bases; junction bases outside the gene matches: 12. This CDR3 contains 16 residues. Germline V gene lookup returns CDR1 SEHNR and CDR2 FQNEAQ (reference sequence). CDR3 residues: CASSTRTGVSEETQYF. The CDR3 nucleotides are TGTGCCAGCAGCACCCGGACAGGTGTGAGTGAAGAGACCCAGTACTTC.

This chain connects TRBV15 to TRBJ2-7; perhaps TRBD1 as D (5 bases). Germline V CDR1 and CDR2: LNHNV, YYDKDF (reference sequence). The CDR3 contains 13 residues. Trimming pared 6 bases from V and 2 bases from J, leaving 11 bases between. Written as DNA, the CDR3 is TGTGCCACCAGTATCTCCAGGGCCTACGAGCAGTACTTC. It is translated as CATSISRAYEQYF. Together with reference TRBV15 and TRBJ2-7, the CDR3 gives the full variable domain: DAMVIQNPRYQVTQFGKPVTLSCSQTLNHNVMYWYQQKSSQAPKLLFHYYDKDFNNEADTPDNFQSRRPNTSFCFLDIRSPGLGDTAMYLCATSISRAYEQYFGPGTRLTVT.

V usage is TRBV9 and J usage is TRBJ1-2, with 7 bases lining up with TRBD1. V was clipped by 3 bases and J by 3 bases; unmatched bases: 8. Germline values: CDR1 SGDLS, CDR2 YYNGEE. This CDR3 region has 15 residues. The DNA of the CDR3 is TGTGCCAGCAGCGCGGGATGGGGGACAGACTATGGCTACACCTTC. Protein: CASSAGWGTDYGYTF.

This clone has a handful of counts. This chain uses TRBV11-2 with TRBJ1-2; unclear D gene. The CDR3 loop spans 14 amino acids. The V end was cut by 0 bases, the J end by 3 bases, with 8 bases between. Germline V gene lookup returns CDR1 SGHAT and CDR2 FQNNGV. CDR3 sequence reads: CASSLDSVDYGYTF. The CDR3 coding sequence is TGTGCCAGCAGCTTAGATAGTGTAGACTATGGCTACACCTTC.

The V call is TRBV7-3, the J call TRBJ2-3; a possible D gene is TRBD2 (5 bases). Germline CDR1 is SGHTA and CDR2 is FQGTGA. The CDR3 contains 14 residues. Trimming left V 6 bases short and J 3 bases short, with 13 bases between. CDR3 DNA: TGTGCCAGCAGTCCACAGCGCGGGACAGATACGCAGTATTTT. Its protein is CASSPQRGTDTQYF.

The rearrangement links TRBV7-3 to TRBJ1-2, with D possibly matching TRBD1 (5 bases). The CDR3 sequence is 15 residues long. V lost 4 bases, J lost 0 bases, and 12 bases lay in between. CDR1 and CDR2 from the germline V gene are SGHTA and FQGTGA. The CDR3 DNA sequence: TGTGCCAGCAGCTGGGGCGGCGGCTCTAACTATGGCTACACCTTC. Amino acids: CASSWGGGSNYGYTF. Filled out from reference TRBV7-3 and TRBJ1-2, the complete variable domain reads GAGVSQTPSNKVTEKGKYVELRCDPISGHTALYWYRQSLGQGPEFLIYFQGTGAADDSGLPNDRFFAVRPEGSVSTLKIQRTERGDSAVYLCASSWGGGSNYGYTFGSGTRLTVV.

The V call is TRBV29-1, the J call TRBJ2-5; D is unresolved. The CDR3 extends over 12 amino acids. Trimming left V 2 bases short and J 4 bases short, with 8 bases between. Germline values: CDR1 SQVTM, CDR2 ANQGSEA. The chain's CDR3 is CSVELGRETQYF. DNA of the CDR3: TGCAGCGTTGAACTTGGGCGAGAGACCCAGTACTTC. Drawing the rest from reference TRBV29-1 and TRBJ2-5, the complete variable domain is SAVISQKPSRDICQRGTSLTIQCQVDSQVTMMFWYRQQPGQSLTLIATANQGSEATYESGFVIDKFPISRPNLTFSTLTVSNMSPEDSSIYLCSVELGRETQYFGPGTRLLVL.

CDR3 amino acids: CASSDSRGNPYEQYF. DNA for the CDR3: TGCGCCAGCAGCGATAGCAGGGGAAATCCCTACGAGCAGTACTTC. The V and J genes are TRBV4-3 and TRBJ2-7; D possibly corresponds to TRBD1 (6 bases). V was clipped by 5 bases and J by 2 bases, with 16 bases between them. This CDR3 contains 15 residues. Germline CDR1 and CDR2: LGHNA and YSLEER.

CDR3 DNA: TGCGCCAGCAGCCAAGATGGGACAGTCGGGCCCGGGGAGCTGTTTTTT. As protein: CASSQDGTVGPGELFF. The chain is built from TRBV4-3 and TRBJ2-2, with 7 bases that match TRBD1. The germline gives CDR1 LGHNA, CDR2 YSLEER. The length of the CDR3 is 16 residues. With V trimmed by 0 bases and J by 6 bases, 7 bases remained unmatched.

V usage is TRBV27 and J usage is TRBJ1-5; TRBD1 matches 8 bases. With V trimmed by 6 bases and J by 1 base, 8 bases remained unmatched. CDR1 and CDR2 from the germline V gene are MNHEY and SMNVEV (reference sequence). This CDR3 spans 16 amino acids. The CDR3 loop is CASRLGQAASNQPQHF. The CDR3 DNA is TGTGCCAGCAGGCTGGGACAGGCTGCGAGCAATCAGCCCCAGCATTTT.

This chain joins TRBV15 and TRBJ2-3, with D possibly being TRBD2 (5 bases). V dropped 1 base and J dropped 4 bases, with 9 bases sitting between them. The CDR3 extends over 14 amino acids. Germline V CDR1 and CDR2: LNHNV, YYDKDF (reference sequence). CDR3 residues: CATSRGGLADTQYF. CDR3 DNA: TGTGCCACCAGCAGAGGAGGGCTCGCAGATACGCAGTATTTT.

The DNA of the CDR3 is TGCAGCGTTGAAGGCACGCGCTCTGGGGCCAACGTCCTGACTTTC. It encodes CSVEGTRSGANVLTF. The rearrangement joins TRBV29-1 to TRBJ2-6; the D is unclear. V was pared by 1 base and J by 0 bases, with 7 bases between. The CDR3 has 15 amino acids. From germline, CDR1 is SQVTM and CDR2 ANQGSEA. Combining the CDR3 with reference TRBV29-1 and TRBJ2-6 gives the whole variable domain SAVISQKPSRDICQRGTSLTIQCQVDSQVTMMFWYRQQPGQSLTLIATANQGSEATYESGFVIDKFPISRPNLTFSTLTVSNMSPEDSSIYLCSVEGTRSGANVLTFGAGSRLTVL.

The chain links TRBV4-1 to TRBJ2-5; 8 bases line up with TRBD2. The closer fit of TRBJ2-7 to the DNA end suggests the J call may be wrong. Looked up from germline, CDR1 is MGHRA and CDR2 is YSYEKL. There are 14 residues in the CDR3. DNA for the CDR3: TGCGCCAGCAGCCCGGTGGCTAGCGGGTACGAGCAGTACTTC. Protein sequence: CASSPVASGYEQYF.

The chain combines TRBV5-6 with TRBJ1-6; D gene uncertain. CDR3 length equals 16 residues. CDR1 SGHDT and CDR2 YYEEEE come from the germline V gene. The V gene lost 6 bases and the J gene lost 0 bases, with 13 bases spanning the gap. The DNA for the CDR3 is TGTGCCAGCACCCCGCGCGCAAGCTCCTATAATTCACCCCTCCACTTT. Translation: CASTPRASSYNSPLHF.

The genes are TRBV7-9 and TRBJ2-5; no clear D gene. The CDR3 runs 12 residues. Trimming took 1 base from V and 5 from J, leaving 5 bases between them. From germline, CDR1 is SEHNR and CDR2 FQNEAQ (reference sequence). The CDR3 spells CASSLGSETQYF. The CDR3 bases are TGTGCCAGCAGCTTAGGTTCGGAGACCCAGTACTTC.

This chain joins TRBV5-6 and TRBJ2-2; 12 bases agree with TRBD2. This CDR3 region has 18 residues. V was pared by 0 bases and J by 5 bases, with 8 bases of the junction left unmatched. Germline assignment: CDR1 SGHDT and CDR2 YYEEEE. CDR3 in DNA: TGTGCCAGCAGCTTGGTTTTACTAGCGGGAGGAGGGACCGGGGAGCTGTTTTTT. Amino acids: CASSLVLLAGGGTGELFF.

This chain joins TRBV6-1 and TRBJ1-4, with D tentatively TRBD1 (6 bases). Per the germline V gene, CDR1 is MNHNS and CDR2 is SASEGT. Trimming pared 2 bases from V and 7 bases from J, leaving 11 bases between. The CDR3 length is 14 residues. The CDR3 nucleotides read TGTGCCAGCAGTGAATACAGGGATATTGAAAAACTGTTTTTT. This codes for CASSEYRDIEKLFF.

The chain carries TRBV4-2 and TRBJ2-7; 11 bases line up with TRBD2. CDR1 is LGHNA and CDR2 is YNFKEQ in the germline V gene. V was clipped by 1 base and J by 4 bases; unmatched bases: 6. The CDR3 spans 16 residues. The chain's CDR3 is CASSQGSGRAYYEQYF. The CDR3 DNA reads as TGTGCCAGCAGCCAAGGTAGCGGGAGGGCCTATTACGAGCAGTACTTC.

This chain uses TRBV5-1 with TRBJ2-7; 7 nucleotides align to TRBD1. This CDR3 region has 14 residues. Germline assignment: CDR1 SGHRS and CDR2 YFSETQ. J was trimmed by 0 bases and V by 3 bases; bases with no gene match: 3. Here the CDR3 DNA reads TGCGCCAGCAGCTCGACAGGGAGCTCCTACGAGCAGTACTTC. Its protein product is CASSSTGSSYEQYF.

The chain is built from TRBV5-1 and TRBJ2-7; 10 bases are a match to TRBD2. Losses at the gene ends were 0 bases for V and 1 base for J; bases not matched to a gene: 4. Germline V CDR1 and CDR2: SGHRS, YFSETQ. There are 16 residues in the CDR3. CDR3 protein: CASSLGPSGSSYEQYF. CDR3 in DNA: TGCGCCAGCAGCTTGGGGCCTAGCGGGAGTTCCTACGAGCAGTACTTC.

The rearrangement links TRBV14 to TRBJ1-4; the match to TRBD1 covers 7 bases. Germline V lookup: CDR1 SGHDN, CDR2 FVKESK. The junction had 12 bases not matched to a gene; V was cut back by 4 bases and J by 4 bases. The CDR3 totals 17 residues. This chain's CDR3 is CASSLRRTSGGNEKLFF. The CDR3 DNA reads TGTGCCAGCAGCCTTAGAAGGACCTCAGGGGGTAATGAAAAACTGTTTTTT.

This clone has just one count. The CDR3 DNA reads TGTGCCATCAGTGAGGAAGCACTCATGAACACTGAAGCTTTCTTT. Amino acid sequence: CAISEEALMNTEAFF. This chain uses TRBV10-3 with TRBJ1-1; D is uncertain. Germline-derived CDR1 and CDR2 are ENHRY and SYGVKD. V dropped 2 bases and J dropped 0 bases, with 10 bases sitting between them. This CDR3 spans 15 amino acids.

V and J are TRBV5-6 and TRBJ2-6, with 9 bases identical to TRBD1. The CDR3 has 17 amino acids. Germline lookup yields CDR1 SGHDT and CDR2 YYEEEE. Trimming took 4 bases from V and 0 from J; bases not matched to a gene: 5. CDR3 nucleotides: TGTGCCAGCAGCGGCGGGACAGGGTACTCTGGGGCCAACGTCCTGACTTTC. Its translation is CASSGGTGYSGANVLTF.

V is TRBV6-5 and J is TRBJ1-6; D gene uncertain. CDR3 length: 13 amino acids. V was pared by 6 bases and J by 8 bases, with 11 bases between. CDR1 is MNHEY and CDR2 is SVGAGI in the germline V gene. The CDR3 sequence: CASSSVLYSPLHF. For the CDR3, the DNA is TGTGCCAGCAGCTCCGTCCTCTATTCACCCCTCCACTTT.

This clone has just a few counts. The genes are TRBV28 and TRBJ2-7; 12 bases align to TRBD2. There are 16 residues in the CDR3. Germline V gene sequence: CDR1 MDHEN, CDR2 SYDVKM. The junction had 4 bases not matched to a gene; V was cut back by 3 bases and J by 1 base. The CDR3 DNA follows: TGTGCCAGCAGTTTTGGACTAGCGGGACCTTCCTACGAGCAGTACTTC. This sequence encodes CASSFGLAGPSYEQYF.

The rearrangement uses TRBV12-5 and TRBJ2-7; TRBD1 is a possible D gene (6 bases). This CDR3 region has 13 residues. Trimming left V 0 bases short and J 6 bases short, with 9 bases between. Germline V gives CDR1 LGHNT, CDR2 FRNRAP. The CDR3 is CASGLVGGREQYF. CDR3 coding DNA: TGTGCTAGTGGTTTGGTAGGGGGTCGCGAGCAGTACTTC.

The chain carries TRBV5-6 and TRBJ1-2; a possible D gene is TRBD1 (5 bases). V shed 8 bases and J shed 4 bases, with 15 bases lying between them. Germline CDR1 SGHDT, CDR2 YYEEEE. This CDR3 is built from 13 residues. The CDR3 DNA is TGTGCCAGTCACGGGGGGTTCGGCTATGGCTACACCTTC. It encodes CASHGGFGYGYTF.

This clone was recorded only once. The chain has TRBV19 and TRBJ1-2; D is perhaps TRBD1 (6 bases). This CDR3 has 12 residues. The germline V and J ends were trimmed by 3 bases and 8 bases, with 10 bases remaining between them. Germline V CDR1 and CDR2: LNHDA, SQIVND (reference sequence). CDR3 in DNA: TGTGCCAGTAGTATCACAGGGAGCGGCTACACCTTC. Translation gives CASSITGSGYTF.

J is TRBJ1-5 and V is TRBV27; 9 bases map to TRBD1. This CDR3 comprises 15 residues. J was trimmed by 5 bases and V by 6 bases; bases with no gene match: 8. Germline-derived CDR1 and CDR2 are MNHEY and SMNVEV (reference sequence). CDR3 in DNA: TGTGCCAGCAGCCTCTCCGGGACAGGGCATCAGCCCCAGCATTTT. It yields the protein CASSLSGTGHQPQHF.

Regarding this clone: Compared with germline, one end of the junction differs, possibly owing to a read error. This sequence joins TRBV5-1 and TRBJ1-2; 8 nucleotides line up with TRBD1. Germline-derived CDR1 and CDR2 are SGHRS and YFSETQ. The CDR3 length is 17 residues. The CDR3 DNA is TGCGCCAGCGGCTTGGCCTCGTACAGGGGGGCTAACTATGGCTACACCTTC. Translated: CASGLASYRGANYGYTF.